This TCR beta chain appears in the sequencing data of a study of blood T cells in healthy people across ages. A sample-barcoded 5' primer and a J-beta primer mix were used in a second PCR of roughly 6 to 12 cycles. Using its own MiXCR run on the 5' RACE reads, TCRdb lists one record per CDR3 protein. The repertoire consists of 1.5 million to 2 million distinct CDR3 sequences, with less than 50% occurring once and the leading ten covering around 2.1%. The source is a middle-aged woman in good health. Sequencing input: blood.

The chain's CDR3 is CASSEGGRLGYEQYF. The CDR3 nucleotides are TGTGCCAGCAGCGAGGGGGGGAGGCTTGGCTACGAGCAGTACTTC. This chain uses TRBV9 with TRBJ2-7, with a tentative D call TRBD2 (7 bases). Germline V gives CDR1 SGDLS, CDR2 YYNGEE. Trimming shortened V by 3 bases and J by 3 bases, and 16 bases separated the two germline ends. CDR3 length equals 15 residues.